These T cell receptor beta chains were read from a single sample in a study of blood T cell repertoires in COVID-19. Profiled with immunoSEQ multiplex PCR; TCRdb holds only in-frame clones, not every one. Of about 58,000 clones in the sample, more than 80% were seen once. Sequencing was performed on peripheral blood. These receptors originate from a human donor in a cohort sampled during active COVID-19. Each CDR3 is given with its conserved first and last residue. The D gene is left open where the match is weak. Clone size is stated in some rows and not others, as once, few, many or a class when expanded.

CASSPRLAGAYNEQFF TGTGCCAGCTCACCCCGGCTAGCGGGAGCCTACAATGAGCAGTTCTTC once TRBD2 TRBJ2-1 TRBV18
CASSLGHQDEQFF TGTGCCAGCAGCTTGGGCCACCAGGATGAGCAGTTCTTC NA NA TRBJ2-1 TRBV7-2
CASSPTGGAAYEQYF TGTGCCAGTAGTCCAACAGGCGGGGCCGCCTACGAGCAGTACTTC NA NA TRBJ2-7 TRBV19
CASSPPSGKSSYEQYF TGTGCCAGCAGCCCCCCTAGCGGGAAAAGCTCCTACGAGCAGTACTTC NA NA TRBJ2-7 TRBV21-1
CATSDLGTAVEQFF TGTGCCACCAGTGATTTGGGGACAGCCGTCGAGCAGTTCTTC NA TRBD1 TRBJ2-1 TRBV24-1
CASSVDRGGYGYTF TGTGCCAGCAGCGTCGACAGGGGAGGGTATGGCTACACCTTC once TRBD1 TRBJ1-2 TRBV11-2
CSVDTRGGGYTF TGCAGCGTTGACACCCGAGGGGGTGGCTACACCTTC once NA TRBJ1-2 TRBV29-1
CASINRGESGYTF TGTGCCAGCATTAACAGGGGGGAGAGCGGCTACACCTTC NA TRBD1 TRBJ1-2 TRBV6-6
CASSERTGSHEQYF TGTGCCAGCAGCGAACGGACAGGGAGCCACGAGCAGTACTTC NA TRBD1 TRBJ2-7 TRBV5-6
CASTPGQGDTEAFF TGTGCCAGCACCCCGGGACAGGGGGACACTGAAGCTTTCTTT NA TRBD1 TRBJ1-1 TRBV5-4
CASREVTTYEQYF TGCGCCAGCCGAGAAGTCACTACCTACGAGCAGTACTTC few NA TRBJ2-7 TRBV10-1
CASSPVRGLDEKLFF TGTGCCAGCTCACCAGTCAGGGGGCTCGATGAAAAACTGTTTTTT NA TRBD1 TRBJ1-4 TRBV18
CASSLGVASGNTGELFF TGTGCCAGCAGCTTAGGGGTGGCTAGCGGGAACACCGGGGAGCTGTTTTTT once TRBD2 TRBJ2-2 TRBV7-9
CAKRTSGNTDTQYF TGTGCCAAGAGGACTAGCGGGAACACAGATACGCAGTATTTT NA TRBD2 TRBJ2-3 TRBV7-2
CASSQGPGVSYEQYF TGTGCCAGCAGCCAAGGCCCGGGGGTGTCCTACGAGCAGTACTTC NA NA TRBJ2-7 TRBV3-1/TRBV3-2
CASSLEAGGLQEQYF TGTGCCAGCAGCTTGGAAGCGGGAGGCCTTCAGGAGCAGTACTTC NA TRBD2 TRBJ2-7 TRBV5-4
CASSSGTGEGEKLFF TGTGCCAGCAGTTCCGGGACAGGGGAGGGCGAAAAACTGTTTTTT NA TRBD1 TRBJ1-4 TRBV28
CASSYLAGGNFNQPQHF TGTGCCAGCAGTTACTTGGCAGGGGGTAATTTTAATCAGCCCCAGCATTTT NA TRBD1 TRBJ1-5 TRBV6-2/TRBV6-3
CASSPQGDTEAFF TGCGCCAGCAGCCCCCAGGGTGACACTGAAGCTTTCTTT NA NA TRBJ1-1 TRBV5-1
CASSFAGTEAFF TGCGCCAGCAGCTTCGCGGGCACTGAAGCTTTCTTT NA NA TRBJ1-1 TRBV10-1
CASSFALLAGGSTDTQYF TGTGCCAGCAGCTTCGCCCTTTTAGCGGGGGGGTCCACAGATACGCAGTATTTT once TRBD2 TRBJ2-3 TRBV11-2
CASSSSPLGGSYNEQFF TGTGCCAGCAGCTCATCTCCACTGGGAGGTTCCTACAATGAGCAGTTCTTC NA NA TRBJ2-1 TRBV11-2
CASSPPGQGREKLFF TGTGCCAGCAGTCCCCCGGGACAGGGCCGTGAAAAACTGTTTTTT NA TRBD1 TRBJ1-4 TRBV6-6